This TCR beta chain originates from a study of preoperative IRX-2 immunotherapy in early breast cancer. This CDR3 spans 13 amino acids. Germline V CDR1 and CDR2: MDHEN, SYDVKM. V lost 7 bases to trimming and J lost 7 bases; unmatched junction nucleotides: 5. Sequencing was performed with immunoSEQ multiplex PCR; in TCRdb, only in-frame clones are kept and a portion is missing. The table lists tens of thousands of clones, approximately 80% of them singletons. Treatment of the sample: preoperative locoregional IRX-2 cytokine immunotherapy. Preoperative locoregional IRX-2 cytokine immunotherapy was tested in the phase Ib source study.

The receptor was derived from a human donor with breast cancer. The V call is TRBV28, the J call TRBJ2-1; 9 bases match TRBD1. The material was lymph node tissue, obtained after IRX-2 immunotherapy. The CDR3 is CASTTDRGNEQFF. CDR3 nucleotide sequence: TGTGCCAGCACCACGGACAGGGGAAATGAGCAGTTCTTC. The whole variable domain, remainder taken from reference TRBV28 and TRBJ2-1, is DVKVTQSSRYLVKRTGEKVFLECVQDMDHENMFWYRQDPGLGLRLIYFSYDVKMKEKGDIPEGYSVSREKKERFSLILESASTNQTSMYLCASTTDRGNEQFFGPGTRLTVL.